What follows describes a single T cell receptor beta chain. The target of this receptor is not known. No base-level quality is on record; no much larger clone is a single base apart. The sample comes from a study of T-cell memory formation after mild COVID-19 (dated by TCRdb to the early 2020s). In terms of the full investigation: TCR sequence clusters from the two donors were largely donor specific. In a couple of donors, T-cell clones that expanded and contracted after mild COVID-19 were tracked by sequencing TCRalpha and TCRbeta repertoires over time. Two young, previously healthy adult volunteers made up the cohort, one male and one female. The paper's findings and limits, for the study overall: Contracting CD4+ clones appeared mostly in the CM and EM memory subsets, whereas CD8+ clones were enriched in EMRA. The study covered only a couple of mild cases, and larger cohorts including severe cases with pre-infection samples were considered necessary. Clones that contracted from day 15 to 85 showed balanced CD4/CD8 phenotypes, whereas a second wave of clones that expanded from day 15 to 37 leaned towards CD4+. The second-wave clones that peaked on day 37 were not confirmed to be SARS-CoV-2 specific. Some responding clones were detected in pre-infection memory, suggesting pre-existing cross-reactive memory T cells joined the SARS-CoV-2 response.

PBMCs were isolated by Ficoll-Paque density gradient centrifugation. Inclusive of the bounding cysteine and phenylalanine, the CDR3 is 16 residues long. Only the CDR3 DNA is retained, 48 bases long and in frame from the first base. CDR1 and CDR2, looked up from the germline V gene (reference sequence), are SEHNR and FQNEAQ. At the junction V is shortened by 1 base and J by 2 bases, with 13 bases in between. This sample was sequenced with an Illumina NovaSeq 6000. TCRalpha and TCRbeta cDNA libraries were constructed by 5'RACE with constant-segment primers, with sample barcodes and unique molecular identifiers being introduced. Trizol reagent was used to extract RNA from every sample. Libraries were amplified in two PCR steps, with a second sample barcode and Illumina TruSeq adapters added in the second step. Libraries were sequenced on an Illumina NovaSeq with 2 x 150 bp paired-end reads. As for how the authors treated the data: The reads were demultiplexed and collapsed into UMI-guided consensus sequences using migec v1.2.7. With mixcr v2.1.11, UMI consensuses were aligned to TRA and TRB V and J templates and assembled into clonotypes. A clonotype was counted as expanded or contracted only when both edgeR and NoisET called the clonotype significant, with the noise models trained on biological replicates. edgeR calls used a false discovery rate-adjusted p below 0.01 and a log2 fold-change threshold of 1. As an exploratory analysis of dynamics, max-normalized trajectories of the 1000 most abundant clonotypes were examined by PCA with hierarchical clustering. Separately sequenced CD4+ and CD8+ repertoires were used to assign the CD4 or CD8 phenotype of responding clones. In TCRdb, the public reads were trimmed at Q25 with fastp and aligned with MiXCR, with productive beta chains retained. Rows are unified per CDR3 protein, each entry keeping the most common DNA and genes. Here the V and J calls rest on TCRdb's processing, not on the authors' analysis. Recorded for this sample are more than 250,000 distinct CDR3 sequences; roughly 17% of them occurred a single time. The ten largest clones add up to 22% of the sample.

Here the chain combines TRBV7-9 and TRBJ2-3; no D gene call is confident. The sequenced material came from PBMCs or a T cell subset sorted from them (not recorded which). The receptor was isolated from a young man who had mild COVID-19 (a few samples of this study predate the infection). The sample titles of this study are shuffled in the database, so cell type and time point are left out; the donor was told from shared clones. CDR3 reads: CASSLGSWVSTDTQYF. The DNA sequence is as follows: TGTGCCAGCAGCTTAGGTTCGTGGGTCTCCACAGATACGCAGTATTTT.